Below, 6 T cell receptor beta chains from the same sample are listed, as sequenced in a study of CXCR3-negative and CXCR3-positive naive CD8 T cells. UMI-labeled 5' RACE yielded the TRB cDNA libraries. TCRdb re-called the 5' RACE reads and catalogs CDR3 proteins one per entry, DNA excluded. This sample contains 40,000 to 45,000 distinct CDR3 sequences. The sample taken for sequencing was memory CD8+ T cells from blood. Receptor source: a human donor in good health. Some clones in this sample may be carry-over from other donors' samples.

The chain links TRBV2 to TRBJ2-1; TCRdb's D call of TRBD1 is untestable without DNA. CDR1 and CDR2 from the germline V gene are SNHLY and FYNNEI. This CDR3 comprises 17 residues. The CDR3 sequence: CASKRSGGGLIYNEQFF.

The V and J genes are TRBV6-5 and TRBJ1-2; without DNA, the TCRdb call of TRBD1 cannot be checked. The CDR3 consists of 14 residues. CDR1 and CDR2 from the germline V gene are MNHEY and SVGAGI. CDR3 sequence: CASSSAGPGDGYTF.

The chain uses TRBV7-8 and TRBJ1-5; TCRdb reports TRBD1, a call that lacks DNA to check it against. The CDR3 is 15 residues long. CDR1 is SGHVS and CDR2 is FQNEAQ in the germline V gene. The CDR3 is CASSLWGESNQPQHF. Together with reference TRBV7-8 and TRBJ1-5, the CDR3 gives the full variable domain: GAGVSQSPRYKVAKRGQDVALRCDPISGHVSLFWYQQALGQGPEFLTYFQNEAQLDKSGLPSDRFFAERPEGSVSTLKIQRTQQEDSAVYLCASSLWGESNQPQHFGDGTRLSIL.

The rearrangement uses TRBV6-2 or TRBV6-3 and TRBJ1-1; TCRdb designates TRBD1, a call that cannot be tested without DNA. There are 13 residues in the CDR3. Germline lookup yields CDR1 MNHEY and CDR2 SVGEGT. CDR3 region: CASTDPGSTEAFF.

The CDR3 here is CSVEEVADHTQYF. V is TRBV29-1 and J is TRBJ2-3. This CDR3 spans 13 amino acids. Germline V gives CDR1 SQVTM, CDR2 ANQGSEA.

V usage is TRBV9 and J usage is TRBJ1-1. CDR1 is SGDLS and CDR2 is YYNGEE in the germline V gene. CDR3 length equals 14 residues. The CDR3 loop reads CASSVGMGYTEAFF. Full variable domain (rest looked up from reference TRBV9 and TRBJ1-1): DSGVTQTPKHLITATGQRVTLRCSPRSGDLSVYWYQQSLDQGLQFLIQYYNGEERAKGNILERFSAQQFPDLHSELNLSSLELGDSALYFCASSVGMGYTEAFFGQGTRLTVV.